Each of the 13 T cell receptor beta chains below was sequenced from the same sample in a study of CD8 T cells in ankylosing spondylitis. Study results and limitations: Characteristic, it appeared, of ankylosing spondylitis blood was a TCR beta motif of eight highly homologous variants.

TCRdb redid the calling of the 5' RACE reads with MiXCR, one entry per CDR3 protein. Of 700,000 to 850,000 distinct CDR3 sequences listed, about 10% are singletons. No antigen is known for these receptors. What was sequenced was blood, either unsorted or a sorted T cell fraction (not recorded which). Receptors were obtained from a male donor with ankylosing spondylitis.

This clonotype was recorded a few times. V usage is TRBV27 and J usage is TRBJ1-6; D remains ambiguous. The CDR3 covers 13 residues. V was trimmed by 9 bases and J by 6 bases, leaving 12 bases between them. Germline CDR1 MNHEY, CDR2 SMNVEV (reference sequence). The CDR3: CASSGRFNSPLHF. In DNA, the CDR3 is TGTGCCAGTTCCGGACGGTTTAATTCACCCCTCCACTTT.

In this sample, this clonotype turned up a few times. The chain combines TRBV4-3 with TRBJ1-1; 9 nucleotides agree with TRBD1. Looked up from germline, CDR1 is LGHNA and CDR2 is YSLEER. J was trimmed by 1 base and V by 0 bases; bases with no gene match: 3. This CDR3 has 16 residues. The CDR3 protein is CASSQEGTGTNTEAFF. CDR3 nucleotides: TGCGCCAGCAGCCAAGAAGGGACAGGGACGAACACTGAAGCTTTCTTT.

The chain couples TRBV20-1 to TRBJ2-3; the D gene is possibly TRBD1 (5 bases). V was shortened by 5 bases and J by 2 bases, with 14 bases between the two germline ends. Germline V gene lookup returns CDR1 DFQATT and CDR2 SNEGSKA (reference sequence). This CDR3 is 14 amino acids long. Here the CDR3 DNA reads TGCAGTGCTCTCAGGGAATTCAACACAGATACGCAGTATTTT. Its translation is CSALREFNTDTQYF.

This chain's CDR3 is CASSLMDLPYNEQFF. The CDR3 region has the DNA TGCGCCAGCAGCTTGATGGACCTTCCCTACAATGAGCAGTTCTTC. The genes are TRBV5-1 and TRBJ2-1; D not resolved. With 1 base removed from V and 2 bases from J, the gap between germline ends came to 10 bases. Germline CDR1 and CDR2: SGHRS and YFSETQ. CDR3 length: 15 amino acids.

The genes are TRBV6-2 or TRBV6-3 and TRBJ2-2, with 14 bases identical to TRBD2. The CDR3 spans 20 residues. Germline loops: CDR1 MNHEY, CDR2 SVGEGT. J was trimmed by 1 base and V by 8 bases; bases with no gene match: 15. CDR3 bases: TGTGCCAGCGACATTGGGACTAGCGGGAGTCAGATGTGGAACACCGGGGAGCTGTTTTTT. Its protein product is CASDIGTSGSQMWNTGELFF.

This rearrangement joins TRBV20-1 to TRBJ2-6, with 7 bases fitting TRBD1. The CDR3 spans 14 residues. The germline V gene has CDR1 DFQATT and CDR2 SNEGSKA (reference sequence). Trimming removed 8 bases from V and 1 base from J; junction bases left unmatched: 5. The CDR3 region is CSTTGVSGANVLTF. For the CDR3, the DNA is TGCAGTACTACAGGGGTGTCTGGGGCCAACGTCCTGACTTTC.

This clonotype was counted many times. This chain uses TRBV29-1 with TRBJ2-7; the D is unclear. The CDR3 is made up of 12 amino acids. Trimming pared 7 bases from V and 12 bases from J, leaving 22 bases between. Germline V gene lookup returns CDR1 SQVTM and CDR2 ANQGSEA. In DNA form, the CDR3 reads TGCAGCGCCATAGACCCGAAGGATAACTTGTACTTC. This translates into CSAIDPKDNLYF.

V and J are TRBV20-1 and TRBJ2-7; D may be TRBD1 or TRBD2 (5 bases each). CDR1 DFQATT and CDR2 SNEGSKA come from the germline V gene (reference sequence). V lost 2 bases to trimming and J lost 3 bases, with 11 bases between them. This CDR3 is built from 13 residues. The CDR3 region is CSARFQGDYEQYF. For the CDR3, the DNA is TGCAGTGCTAGATTCCAGGGAGACTACGAGCAGTACTTC.

This sequence joins TRBV20-1 and TRBJ1-6, with a possible D match to TRBD1 (6 bases). V was pared by 1 base and J by 6 bases, with 7 bases between. The germline CDR1 and CDR2 sequences are DFQATT and SNEGSKA (reference sequence). The CDR3 loop spans 13 amino acids. CDR3 coding DNA: TGCAGTGCTAGAGCAGGGGTTAATTCACCCCTCCACTTT. It is translated as CSARAGVNSPLHF.

This clonotype was detected only once. The chain joins TRBV5-1 to TRBJ1-2; D possibly corresponds to TRBD1 (5 bases). The length of the CDR3 is 14 residues. The V end was cut by 4 bases, the J end by 5 bases, with 15 bases between. Germline-derived CDR1 and CDR2 are SGHRS and YFSETQ. The chain's CDR3 is CASSHRQGTYGYTF. For the CDR3, the DNA is TGCGCCAGCAGCCATAGGCAGGGTACTTATGGCTACACCTTC.

This clonotype has ten or more counts. V is TRBV29-1 and J is TRBJ2-3; TRBD1 is a possible D gene (6 bases). V was shortened by 4 bases and J by 10 bases, with 12 bases between the two germline ends. There are 11 residues in the CDR3. Germline V gene lookup returns CDR1 SQVTM and CDR2 ANQGSEA. The CDR3 spells CSVGQGIPQYF. The DNA for the CDR3 is TGCAGCGTTGGCCAGGGGATACCGCAGTATTTT.

The rearrangement joins TRBV20-1 to TRBJ1-1; 9 bases map to TRBD1. The V gene end was trimmed by 6 bases and the J gene end by 4 bases; junction bases not matched to a gene: 6. The CDR3 is made up of 13 amino acids. Per the germline V gene, CDR1 is DFQATT and CDR2 is SNEGSKA (reference sequence). This CDR3 is CSAFGQGSTEAFF. CDR3 coding DNA: TGCAGTGCCTTTGGACAGGGGAGCACTGAAGCTTTCTTT.

This clonotype was counted only a few times. The chain joins TRBV29-1 to TRBJ2-5; 8 nucleotides agree with TRBD2. CDR3 length: 15 residues. Trimming took 6 bases from V and 2 from J; bases not matched to a gene: 11. Germline lookup yields CDR1 SQVTM and CDR2 ANQGSEA. CDR3 nucleotide sequence: TGCAGCGTCCCCCCCATCGCGGGGGGACAAGAGACCCAGTACTTC. This codes for CSVPPIAGGQETQYF.